The clone carrying this T cell receptor (beta chain) rates as large. Amplification of TRBV12-4/TRBJ1-2 clonotypes used adaptor-ligated barcode primers. TCRdb re-derived calls from the multiplex PCR reads in MiXCR, one entry per CDR3 protein. The sample includes roughly 540 distinct CDR3 sequences, around 20% of them seen just once. Tregs were sorted as CD4+CD25+CD127-/low cells. With V trimmed by 6 bases and J by 7 bases, 11 bases remained unmatched. CDR3 size: 14 residues. Sequenced sample: tumor-infiltrating Tregs sorted from the breast tumor. The sequence derives from a female donor with breast cancer. This chain connects TRBV12-3 or TRBV12-4 to TRBJ1-2, with 7 bases identical to TRBD1. The CDR3 protein is CASSYPGQFSGYTF. DNA for the CDR3: TGTGCCAGCAGCTACCCGGGACAGTTCTCTGGCTACACCTTC.